Reported below is one T cell receptor (beta chain). This record belongs to a study of T cell responses to AZD1222 COVID-19 vaccine. Assay: immunoSEQ multiplex PCR; the TCRdb copy retains only in-frame clones and omits some. The sample holds under 200,000 clones; 85% to 90% are singletons and the top ten take roughly 5.5%. Germline V gene data show CDR1 as SGHAT and CDR2 as FQNNGV. The CDR3 runs to 14 residues. V was pared by 5 bases and J by 8 bases, with 15 bases between. Sequences were derived from peripheral blood, sampled on day 0 of AZD1222 vaccination. The J gene is TRBJ1-4, the V gene TRBV11-2; possible D gene TRBD1, 6 bases. The receptor's source is an adult in good health. The CDR3 DNA is TGTGCCAGCAGCGGCGACAGGATCGGGGAAAAACTGTTTTTT. It translates to CASSGDRIGEKLFF. The whole variable domain, filled in from reference TRBV11-2 and TRBJ1-4, reads EAGVAQSPRYKIIEKRQSVAFWCNPISGHATLYWYQQILGQGPKLLIQFQNNGVVDDSQLPKDRFSAERLKGVDSTLKIQPAKLEDSAVYLCASSGDRIGEKLFFGSGTQLSVL.